This T cell receptor (beta chain) comes out of a study of T cells after posttransplantation cyclophosphamide. Study outcomes and limitations: After PTCy, TRB diversity resembled that of CNI/methotrexate controls.

This clone came up many times. Its matching antigen is unknown. The ends were cut back, 4 bases at V and 8 bases at J, with 15 bases in the middle. CDR1 MRHNA and CDR2 SNTAGT come from the germline V gene. The length of the CDR3 is 14 residues. Assay used: immunoSEQ multiplex PCR; TCRdb lists only in-frame clones, some missing. This sample comprises roughly 35,000 clones, none seen once only. Input material: PBMCs. The TCR sequence derives from a girl aged 10 to 17 in good health, CMV-negative, and a related stem cell transplant donor. The rearrangement uses TRBV6-4 and TRBJ2-1; D gene uncertain. The CDR3 region is CASSGGLASDEQFF. Written as DNA, the CDR3 is TGTGCCAGCAGTGGAGGATTAGCATCCGATGAGCAGTTCTTC.